This T cell receptor beta chain was identified during a study of vaccination effects on CD4 cells after COVID-19 (dated by TCRdb to 2021 to 2024). In terms of the full investigation: Across the study, the median time from the second dose to post-vaccine sampling was 72 days (range 14 to 241). SARS-CoV-2 spike-specific CD4+ TCR repertoires from before and after mRNA vaccination were compared in COVID-19 convalescent patients and in infection-naive vaccine recipients. A total of ten to eleven COVID-19 convalescent patients and a handful of SARS-CoV-2-naive healthy vaccine recipients were included in the full study. In the study, cultures from other donors were sequenced using the Oncomine TCR Beta short-read assay on an Illumina iSeq 100.

The CDR3, cysteine through phenylalanine, is 13 amino acids long. The DNA shown is the 39-base CDR3, in frame from base 1. V is clipped by 6 bases and J by 0 bases, and the sequence between their germline boundaries is 11 bases long. CDR1 is given as SQVTM and CDR2 as ANQGSEA, both from the germline V gene. The library was generated by the immunoSEQ multiplex PCR assay. DNA from the CD4+ T cells that had been cultured and isolated underwent TCR beta CDR3 sequencing. On the study's bioinformatics: Non-productive TCR sequences were discarded, and reads were trimmed to the CDR3 region, with only CDR3s of 7 or more amino acids retained. The MANAFEST web app was used to identify antigen-specific clonotypes by comparing expansion in peptide wells with expansion in reference cultures. To be called positive, a clone needed expansion at FDR<0.05 compared with the reference and with all other wells, an odds ratio greater than 5, and a frequency greater than 0.1% in two replicate wells. Clonotypes significantly expanded in SARS-CoV-2 spike wells and in at least one common cold coronavirus spike condition were defined as cross-reactive. Using the stringdist R package, CDR3 similarity was measured by Levenshtein distance, and unrooted trees were constructed with ape in R 3.6.1. Drawn from immuneACCESS, this table holds only the in-frame rearrangements with V and J called that TCRdb kept. Clones are partly lost; checked studies trace under half to an unresolved V gene and leave the rest unexplained. V and J calls and clone size are as listed in that table; D and trimming were resolved from the DNA. Within this sample are around 32,000 clones, with around 70% of them counted one time only. Roughly 12% of the sample belongs to the ten largest clones.

The study at large found these results: Among healthy vaccine recipients, nearly all vaccine-induced clones were SARS-CoV-2 mono-reactive, and just 1 of 255 was cross-reactive with common cold coronaviruses. Both infection-induced and vaccine-induced clones contracted markedly at late post-vaccination timepoints, which is consistent with waning T cell responses. Only a small number of convalescent patients were included, and no early post-infection timepoints were available, which limited the study.

A word on this clone: The antigen this receptor binds is unknown. Nothing much larger sits one base from this clone, and base qualities are not available.

The ViraFEST assay stimulated PBMC with viral peptide pools and then used TCR sequencing to identify antigen-specific CD4+ T cell clonotypes by expansion. After about 10 days of culture, CD4+ T cells were isolated with the EasySep CD4+ T cell isolation kit. Each participant received two doses of an mRNA SARS-CoV-2 vaccine, either BNT162b2 or mRNA-1273. The absence of prior SARS-CoV-2 infection in healthy vaccine recipients was confirmed by negative nucleocapsid antibodies before and after vaccination. Two million PBMC per well were cultured in IMDM with around 5.3% human AB serum, 10 IU/ml IL-2 and gentamicin, plus 10 ug/ml peptides. On days 3 and 7, half of the culture medium was replaced with fresh IL-2-containing medium. Unless noted otherwise, every peptide stimulation condition was grown in triplicate wells. PBMC were separated from whole blood using Ficoll-Paque Plus gradient centrifugation and were then either cryopreserved at -140C or used fresh. Overlapping peptide pools spanned the spike proteins of SARS-CoV-2 and the common cold coronaviruses HCoV-NL63, HCoV-OC43 and HCoV-229E. Genomic DNA was extracted from cultured CD4+ T cells with the QIAamp micro DNA kit.

The receptor was derived from a human donor who received a COVID-19 vaccine. Here the sequenced sample was CD4+ T cells from PBMCs cultured with HCoV-229E spike peptides, taken after COVID-19 vaccination. According to the study, the label for this sample's cell subset or site signals: HCoV-229E spike overlapping peptide pool stimulation. Recombination connected TRBV29-1 to TRBJ1-1; TRBD1 is possibly the D segment (5 matching bases). CDR3 region: CSVKGRLNTEAFF. The DNA sequence follows: TGCAGCGTCAAGGGACGACTGAACACTGAAGCTTTCTTT.